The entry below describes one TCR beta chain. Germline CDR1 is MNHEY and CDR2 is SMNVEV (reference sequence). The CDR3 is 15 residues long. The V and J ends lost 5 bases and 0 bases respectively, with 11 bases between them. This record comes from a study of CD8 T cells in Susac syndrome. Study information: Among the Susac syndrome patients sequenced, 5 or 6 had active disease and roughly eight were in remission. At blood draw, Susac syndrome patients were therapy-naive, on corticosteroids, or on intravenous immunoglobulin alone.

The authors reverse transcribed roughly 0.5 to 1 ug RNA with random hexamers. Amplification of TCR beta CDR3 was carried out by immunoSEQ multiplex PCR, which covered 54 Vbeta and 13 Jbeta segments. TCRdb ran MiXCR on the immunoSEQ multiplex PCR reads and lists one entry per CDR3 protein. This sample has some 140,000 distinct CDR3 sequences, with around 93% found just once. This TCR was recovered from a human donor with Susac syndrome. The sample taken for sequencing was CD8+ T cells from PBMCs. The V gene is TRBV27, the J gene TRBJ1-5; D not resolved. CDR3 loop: CASSPTTYSNQPQHF. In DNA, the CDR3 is TGTGCCAGCAGTCCCACGACCTATAGCAATCAGCCCCAGCATTTT.